Sequencing of this T cell receptor beta chain was carried out in a study of OX40 agonist ivuxolimab in advanced cancers. Germline assignment: CDR1 MGHRA and CDR2 YSYEKL. This CDR3 has 16 residues. With 3 bases clipped from V and 6 bases from J, the junction kept 8 bases outside the gene matches. This clone was detected a few times. Generated by immunoSEQ multiplex PCR, the TCRdb table keeps only in-frame clones and is missing some. Of 58,000 or so clones listed, approximately 80% are singletons. The chain combines TRBV4-1 with TRBJ1-3; 10 bases are a match to TRBD1. The sample consisted of CD4+ or CD8+ T cells sorted from blood, taken in a trial of the OX40 agonist ivuxolimab. The TCR originated in an adult with an advanced solid tumor such as melanoma, head and neck, liver or kidney cancer. In DNA form, the CDR3 reads TGCGCCAGCAGCCAGAGCCCTGGGACAGGGGAAAACACCATATATTTT. As protein: CASSQSPGTGENTIYF.